The 31 T cell receptor beta chains reported below all come from one sample, sequenced in a study of esophageal squamous cell carcinoma under preoperative chemotherapy. In TCRdb, the PCR reads were re-called with MiXCR into one record per CDR3 protein. Of about 32,000 distinct CDR3 sequences listed, under 60% are singletons. Time point described: after preoperative PTX-NDP chemotherapy. Collection of the sample occurred from a patient given preoperative chemotherapy. The origin of the receptors is a human donor with esophageal squamous cell carcinoma. The donor label of this sample is uncertain.

This clonotype was counted a few times. With a much larger clone just one base away, this may be a read error. The V gene is TRBV7-3, the J gene TRBJ2-1; 7 bases are a match to TRBD2. This CDR3 is 11 amino acids long. Germline CDR1 reads SGHTA; CDR2 reads FQGTGA. The V gene end was trimmed by 9 bases and the J gene end by 13 bases; junction bases not matched to a gene: 9. The DNA of the CDR3 is TGTGCCAGTGGGGGGGGAAACATTCAGTTCTTC. This sequence encodes CASGGGNIQFF.

On this clonotype itself: No conserved phenylalanine or tryptophan is present at the end of the CDR3, so a read error is the likely explanation. The DNA is left out, because the CDR3 cannot be placed on it with certainty; the CDR3 is given as TCRdb lists it. The V call is TRBV7-2, the J call TRBJ2-5; the D call TRBD2 from the table was never checked on the DNA. CDR1 and CDR2 from the germline V gene are SGHTA and FQGNSA. The CDR3 is 16 amino acids long, termini counted. CDR3 sequence reads: CASSLMASGGSETQLS.

The chain uses TRBV7-6 and TRBJ2-1; D possibly corresponds to TRBD2 (6 bases). CDR1 and CDR2 from the germline V gene are SGHVS and FNYEAQ. This CDR3 has 12 amino acids. V dropped 6 bases and J dropped 7 bases, with 10 bases sitting between them. The CDR3 sequence: CASSWTTNEQFF. CDR3 nucleotide sequence: TGTGCCAGCAGTTGGACTACTAATGAGCAGTTCTTC.

The genes are TRBV6-1 and TRBJ2-3, with D hard to call. The CDR3 sequence is 14 residues long. Germline V CDR1 and CDR2: MNHNS, SASEGT. The CDR3 nucleotides are TGTGCGGGCAGTCCGGGCCTTGCCCTCGATACGCAGTATTTT. It is translated as CAGSPGLALDTQYF.

The sample holds one count of this clonotype. At one boundary the junction diverges from the germline segment, which might be a read error. The chain combines TRBV7-3 with TRBJ2-4; D remains unclear. The germline V gene encodes CDR1 SGHTA and CDR2 FQGTGA. The CDR3 consists of 13 residues. This chain's CDR3 is CASRLSAKNTQYF. CDR3 DNA sequence: TGTGCCAGCAGGCTGTCAGCGAAAAATACTCAGTACTTT.

V gene TRBV11-2 combines with J gene TRBJ2-3, with TRBD2 identical over 9 bases. Matching the DNA end better, TRBJ2-7 makes the J call doubtful. This CDR3 is built from 16 residues. Germline values: CDR1 SGHAT, CDR2 FQNNGV. The DNA of the CDR3 is TGTGCCAGCAGCTTAGGAGCGGGGGGTTACCAAGATACGCAGTACTTC. It yields the protein CASSLGAGGYQDTQYF.

This clonotype occurred many times. This sequence joins TRBV27 and TRBJ2-1, with D uncertain. The CDR3 extends over 14 amino acids. Germline V gene lookup returns CDR1 MNHEY and CDR2 SMNVEV (reference sequence). V lost 6 bases to trimming and J lost 5 bases, with 14 bases between them. CDR3 in amino acids: CASRGSQINNEQFF. CDR3 sequence (DNA): TGTGCCAGCAGAGGCAGCCAGATTAACAATGAGCAGTTCTTC.

About this clonotype itself: At one end the junction does not follow the germline gene, possibly because of a read error. The rearrangement uses TRBV7-8 and TRBJ2-2, with D possibly matching TRBD2 (7 bases). From germline, CDR1 is SGHVS and CDR2 FQNEAQ. The CDR3 loop spans 16 amino acids. The CDR3: CASSRLGGASTGTLYF. The CDR3 DNA reads as TGTGCCAGCAGCCGCCTAGGGGGGGCAAGCACCGGGACGCTGTATTTT. Supplemented by reference TRBV7-8 and TRBJ2-2, the full variable domain reads GAGVSQSPRYKVAKRGQDVALRCDPISGHVSLFWYQQALGQGPEFLTYFQNEAQLDKSGLPSDRFFAERPEGSVSTLKIQRTQQEDSAVYLCASSRLGGASTGTLYFGEGSRLTVL.

This clonotype was counted a few times. The chain carries TRBV7-9 and TRBJ1-3; 7 bases line up with TRBD1. J lost 2 bases, V lost 2 bases, and 6 bases had no gene match. The CDR3 runs 16 residues. In germline, CDR1 is SEHNR, CDR2 FQNEAQ (reference sequence). CDR3 in amino acids: CASSLKGQPPGNTIYF. Here the CDR3 DNA reads TGTGCCAGCAGCTTAAAGGGACAGCCTCCTGGAAACACCATATATTTT.

This clonotype was counted ten times or more. V is TRBV6-2 or TRBV6-3 and J is TRBJ2-7; D is unresolved. Germline values: CDR1 MNHEY, CDR2 SVGEGT. V lost 10 bases and J 3 bases, leaving 10 bases between the germline ends. This CDR3 has 11 residues. The CDR3 DNA follows: TGTGCCACCCAACGGAGCTACGAGCAGTACTTC. Translating it yields CATQRSYEQYF.

The chain has TRBV7-9 and TRBJ2-1; D gene ambiguous. The J call may be wrong; the DNA end is better matched by TRBJ2-7. Per germline, CDR1 SEHNR and CDR2 FQNEAQ (reference sequence). The CDR3 spans 12 residues. The CDR3 region is CASSSAAVEQYF. The CDR3 DNA reads as TGTGCCAGCAGCTCGGCGGCAGTCGAGCAGTACTTC.

This clonotype appeared many times. This could be a read error, since a much larger clone is one nucleotide away. The V call is TRBV7-2, the J call TRBJ2-1; 13 positions agree with TRBD2. Germline V CDR1 and CDR2: SGHTA, FQGNSA. The CDR3 extends over 18 amino acids. V was pared by 4 bases and J by 10 bases, with 16 bases of the junction left unmatched. CDR3 amino acids: CASSSKLRRLAGGNEQFF. Written as DNA, the CDR3 is TGTGCCAGCAGCTCGAAGTTAAGAAGACTAGCGGGGGGTAACGAGCAGTTCTTC.

The rearrangement links TRBV10-3 to TRBJ2-1; no reliable D call. The CDR3 consists of 11 residues. The germline CDR1 and CDR2 sequences are ENHRY and SYGVKD. Trimming took 0 bases from V and 9 from J, leaving 3 bases between them. CDR3 bases: TGTGCCATCAGTGAGTCAATTGAGCAGTTCTTC. Encoded protein: CAISESIEQFF.

The rearrangement links TRBV7-8 to TRBJ2-5; 8 nucleotides match TRBD2. The trim removed 5 bases at V and 8 bases at J, leaving 16 bases unmatched. The germline CDR1 and CDR2 sequences are SGHVS and FQNEAQ. This CDR3 spans 16 amino acids. CDR3 in DNA: TGTGCCAGCAGCAAGCTAGCGGGCGGGGACGATGATACCCAGTACTTC. As protein: CASSKLAGGDDDTQYF.

V is TRBV6-1 and J is TRBJ2-3; D gene ambiguous. Germline CDR1 reads MNHNS; CDR2 reads SASEGT. The CDR3 runs to 12 residues. Trimming cost V 7 bases and J 5 bases, with 10 bases left between them. CDR3 sequence: CASIGDVDTQYF. Here the CDR3 DNA reads TGTGCCAGCATTGGAGATGTAGATACGCAGTATTTT.

V and J are TRBV7-2 and TRBJ2-5; no firm D call. The DNA end favors TRBJ2-7, so the J call may be wrong. Germline V gene sequence: CDR1 SGHTA, CDR2 FQGNSA. The CDR3 covers 14 residues. The CDR3 DNA reads as TGTGCCAGCAGCTTAGGCCGAGACGGCTACGAGCAGTACTTC. It specifies CASSLGRDGYEQYF.

This clonotype was counted only a few times. V usage is TRBV19 and J usage is TRBJ2-5; D may be TRBD2 (6 bases). Germline V CDR1 and CDR2: LNHDA, SQIVND (reference sequence). There are 16 residues in the CDR3. The V end lost 4 bases, the J end lost 11 bases, and 26 bases lay between the germline ends. CDR3 residues: CASSSISRDSVGEQYF. Here the CDR3 DNA reads TGTGCCAGTAGTAGTATTTCTCGGGACTCGGTCGGGGAGCAGTACTTC.

This clonotype occurred a few times. Just one base apart from a much larger clone, this may be a read error. This chain joins TRBV12-3 or TRBV12-4 and TRBJ2-1; TRBD1 aligns across 7 bases. V was pared by 5 bases and J by 10 bases, with 11 bases of the junction left unmatched. The CDR3 sequence is 14 residues long. The CDR3 protein is CASSSLGTAYEQFF. The CDR3 DNA reads as TGTGCCAGCAGTAGCCTTGGGACAGCGTACGAGCAGTTCTTC.

At least ten counts were recorded for this clonotype. Relative to the germline gene, one junction end is altered; a read error may explain this. The V gene is TRBV7-7, the J gene TRBJ2-2; TRBD2 is a possible D gene (6 bases). CDR1 SSHAT and CDR2 FNYEAQ come from the germline V gene (reference sequence). The CDR3 loop spans 13 amino acids. CDR3 nucleotide sequence: TGTGCTAGCAGCCGGGACTTCACCGGGGAGCTGTTTTTT. This encodes CASSRDFTGELFF.

This clonotype was observed at least ten times. This chain connects TRBV11-3 to TRBJ2-1; D tentatively fits TRBD1 or TRBD2 (6 bases each). The germline V gene has CDR1 SGHNT and CDR2 YENEEA. The length of the CDR3 is 15 residues. Trimming took off 5 bases at V and 9 bases at J, with 20 bases between the two ends. The CDR3 nucleotides read TGTGCCAGCAGCGGAAGAGGGGGGCTGTTGGGTGAGCAGTTCTTC. It translates to CASSGRGGLLGEQFF.

This clonotype is medium-sized (0.01 to 0.1%). The chain links TRBV6-1 to TRBJ2-3; no clear D gene. The CDR3 spans 14 residues. V was shortened by 2 bases and J by 6 bases, with 12 bases between the two germline ends. Germline CDR1 and CDR2: MNHNS and SASEGT. CDR3 nucleotide sequence: TGTGCCAGCAGTGAAATCGGGTTAGTTGATACGCAGTATTTT. Encoded protein: CASSEIGLVDTQYF.

This clonotype was counted ten times or more. This chain joins TRBV7-3 and TRBJ1-1, with D perhaps TRBD1 (5 bases). This CDR3 spans 14 amino acids. V was trimmed by 2 bases and J by 7 bases, leaving 14 bases between them. The germline gives CDR1 SGHTA, CDR2 FQGTGA. The CDR3 bases are TGTGCCAGCAGCTTATTTGAGTCGACAGATGAAGCTTTCTTT. As protein: CASSLFESTDEAFF. Combining the CDR3 with reference TRBV7-3 and TRBJ1-1 gives the whole variable domain GAGVSQTPSNKVTEKGKYVELRCDPISGHTALYWYRQSLGQGPEFLIYFQGTGAADDSGLPNDRFFAVRPEGSVSTLKIQRTERGDSAVYLCASSLFESTDEAFFGQGTRLTVV.

Remarks on this clonotype: The junction differs from germline at one of its ends, possibly a read error. In DNA form, the CDR3 reads TGTGCCAGCGCGGGGAACCGGGGCGACGGCGCAGATACCCAGTATTTC. Translating it yields CASAGNRGDGADTQYF. The genes are TRBV6-1 and TRBJ2-3; the D gene is possibly TRBD2 (6 bases). The CDR3 is made up of 16 amino acids. In germline, CDR1 is MNHNS, CDR2 SASEGT.

The chain carries TRBV7-3 and TRBJ2-2; D is perhaps TRBD1 (6 bases). The V end lost 5 bases, the J end lost 16 bases, and 32 bases lay between the germline ends. This CDR3 contains 17 residues. The V gene's germline CDR1 is SGHTA and CDR2 FQGTGA. The CDR3, as DNA: TGTGCCAGCAGCACCCAATCCACAGGGACCCTCACACGGACGCAGTTTTTT. Translated: CASSTQSTGTLTRTQFF. The whole variable domain, remainder taken from reference TRBV7-3 and TRBJ2-2, is GAGVSQTPSNKVTEKGKYVELRCDPISGHTALYWYRQSLGQGPEFLIYFQGTGAADDSGLPNDRFFAVRPEGSVSTLKIQRTERGDSAVYLCASSTQSTGTLTRTQFFGEGSRLTVL.

The chain recombines TRBV11-3 with TRBJ2-5, with TRBD2 as a possible D gene (5 bases). CDR1 SGHNT and CDR2 YENEEA come from the germline V gene. This CDR3 spans 15 amino acids. Trimming stripped 6 bases from V and 11 bases from J, with 25 bases between. The CDR3 DNA sequence: TGTGCCAGCAGTACCGGAGCGGAGCCCGTCCATGAGCAGTACTTC. Encoded protein: CASSTGAEPVHEQYF.

This clonotype was picked up a small number of times. The chain uses TRBV27 and TRBJ1-1; D is perhaps TRBD1 (5 bases). V lost 4 bases, J lost 3 bases, and 12 bases lay in between. The CDR3 runs 14 residues. The V gene's germline CDR1 is MNHEY and CDR2 SMNVEV (reference sequence). CDR3 amino acids: CASSSLDSYTEAFF. The CDR3 DNA follows: TGTGCCAGCAGTTCCCTAGACAGCTACACTGAAGCTTTCTTT.

This clonotype was seen repeatedly, ten times or more. The gene calls are TRBV11-3 and TRBJ2-6, with D unresolved. CDR3 length: 16 residues. Trimming left V 2 bases short and J 0 bases short, with 8 bases between. Germline CDR1 and CDR2: SGHNT and YENEEA. CDR3 nucleotides: TGTGCCAGCAGCTTACGAACGGTCTCTGGGGCCAACGTCCTGACTTTC. Its translation is CASSLRTVSGANVLTF.

CDR3 coding DNA: TGTGCCAGCAGCTTCGGAAACACTGAAGCTTTCTTT. Amino acid sequence: CASSFGNTEAFF. The chain recombines TRBV7-6 with TRBJ1-1; D uncertain. Looked up from germline, CDR1 is SGHVS and CDR2 is FNYEAQ. V lost 3 bases and J lost 2, with 4 bases in between. This CDR3 is 12 amino acids long. Variable domain in full (rest from reference TRBV7-6 and TRBJ1-1): GAGVSQSPRYKVTKRGQDVALRCDPISGHVSLYWYRQALGQGPEFLTYFNYEAQQDKSGLPNDRFSAERPEGSISTLTIQRTEQRDSAMYRCASSFGNTEAFFGQGTRLTVV.

The sample holds many counts of this clonotype. The V gene is TRBV27, the J gene TRBJ2-5; D gene unclear. The end of the DNA fits TRBJ2-7 better, so the J call may be wrong. CDR3 length: 15 amino acids. The germline V gene encodes CDR1 MNHEY and CDR2 SMNVEV (reference sequence). CDR3 region: CASSPQSARPYEQYF. In nucleotides, the CDR3 is TGTGCCAGCAGTCCACAGTCCGCCAGACCCTACGAGCAGTACTTC.

The chain joins TRBV7-2 to TRBJ2-2, with D maybe TRBD2 (5 bases). Germline values: CDR1 SGHTA, CDR2 FQGNSA. V lost 2 bases, J lost 7 bases, and 11 bases lay in between. The CDR3 is made up of 14 amino acids. The DNA for the CDR3 is TGTGCCAGCAGCTTACCCACCGCGGGCGGGGAGCTGTTTTTT. Translation gives CASSLPTAGGELFF.

The J gene is TRBJ2-1, the V gene TRBV7-2, with D tentatively TRBD1 (5 bases). The last part of the DNA fits TRBJ2-7 better; the J call may be wrong. The V gene's germline CDR1 is SGHTA and CDR2 FQGNSA. The CDR3 consists of 15 residues. The chain's CDR3 is CASSLAAGIDYEQYF. CDR3 in DNA: TGTGCCAGCAGCTTAGCGGCAGGGATAGACTACGAGCAGTACTTC.